These 13 T cell receptor beta chains share one sample of origin, sequenced in a study of blood T cell repertoires in COVID-19 (TCRdb year 2020). To prepare the library, the immunoSEQ multiplex PCR assay was applied. TCRdb took this table from immuneACCESS and kept in-frame rearrangements with V and J called. Such tables lack part of the clones; where checked against another copy, unresolved V genes explain under half of the gap, and the rest is unexplained. This sample gives about 42,000 clones in total; about 85% of them show up just once. The ten largest make up 12% of the sample. The sequenced sample consisted of peripheral blood. The receptors come from a human donor in a cohort sampled during active COVID-19.

The chain uses TRBV9 and TRBJ2-5; possibly TRBD2 for D (6 bases). The CDR3 is 15 amino acids. CDR1 is SGDLS, CDR2 YYNGEE, per germline. V lost 4 bases and J 4 bases, leaving 17 bases between the germline ends. DNA for the CDR3: TGTGCCAGCAGCCCCGTCGGGAGCCGCCGAGAGACCCAGTACTTC. Protein: CASSPVGSRRETQYF.

This clone was seen only once. The chain carries TRBV19 and TRBJ1-5; D is possibly TRBD1 (5 bases). Germline V gene data show CDR1 as LNHDA and CDR2 as SQIVND (reference sequence). V was clipped by 7 bases and J by 0 bases, with 16 bases between them. The CDR3 has 16 amino acids. CDR3 DNA sequence: TGTGCCAGTAAGGAGGGGAGACAGTATAGCAATCAGCCCCAGCATTTT. This translates into CASKEGRQYSNQPQHF.

The chain combines TRBV6-1 with TRBJ2-3, with D perhaps matching TRBD2 (6 bases). The ends were cut back, 2 bases at V and 3 bases at J, with 9 bases in the middle. The CDR3 contains 14 residues. CDR1 and CDR2 (germline): MNHNS, SASEGT. CDR3 residues: CASSETAGTDTQYF. CDR3 coding DNA: TGTGCCAGCAGTGAAACGGCGGGAACAGATACGCAGTATTTT.

V usage is TRBV6-1 and J usage is TRBJ1-4; D is perhaps TRBD1 (5 bases). The CDR3 is made up of 17 amino acids. V lost 4 bases and J 4 bases, leaving 19 bases between the germline ends. Germline V gene data show CDR1 as MNHNS and CDR2 as SASEGT. The CDR3 nucleotides read TGTGCCAGCAGTGCGAGGTGGCAGGGCAAGAGTAATGAAAAACTGTTTTTT. Translation: CASSARWQGKSNEKLFF.

The V gene is TRBV27, the J gene TRBJ1-1; 9 nucleotides align to TRBD1. Germline CDR1 MNHEY, CDR2 SMNVEV (reference sequence). The CDR3 extends over 13 amino acids. V shed 4 bases and J 4 bases; nucleotides not matched to a gene: 1. CDR3 DNA sequence: TGTGCCAGCAGTTCGACAGGGGGCACTGAAGCTTTCTTT. Its translation: CASSSTGGTEAFF.

This chain uses TRBV7-2 with TRBJ2-2; TRBD2 might be the D (5 bases). Per germline, CDR1 SGHTA and CDR2 FQGNSA. The CDR3 is 15 residues long. The V and J ends lost 2 bases and 4 bases respectively, with 11 bases between them. The CDR3 reads CASSLKPGSTGELFF. In nucleotides, the CDR3 is TGTGCCAGCAGCTTAAAGCCGGGAAGCACCGGGGAGCTGTTTTTT. The full variable domain, its missing parts supplied by reference TRBV7-2 and TRBJ2-2, is GAGVSQSPSNKVTEKGKDVELRCDPISGHTALYWYRQSLGQGLEFLIYFQGNSAPDKSGLPSDRFSAERTGGSVSTLTIQRTQQEDSAVYLCASSLKPGSTGELFFGEGSRLTVL.

The chain links TRBV10-3 to TRBJ2-3; 11 bases fit TRBD1. V trimming: 6 bases; J trimming: 5 bases; junction bases outside the gene matches: 7. Germline loops: CDR1 ENHRY, CDR2 SYGVKD. The CDR3 runs 15 residues. This CDR3 is CAIRSGQGAGDTQYF. The CDR3 nucleotides are TGTGCCATCAGAAGTGGACAGGGGGCTGGAGATACGCAGTATTTT.

This rearrangement joins TRBV4-3 to TRBJ2-5; 10 nucleotides align to TRBD2. CDR3 size: 16 residues. Trimming at V came to 4 bases and at J to 3 bases, leaving 8 bases not matched to a gene. Germline CDR1 is LGHNA and CDR2 is YSLEER. The CDR3 region has the DNA TGCGCCAGCAGCCGCCCCCCGGGACTAGCGAAAGAGACCCAGTACTTC. This translates into CASSRPPGLAKETQYF.

The rearrangement links TRBV19 to TRBJ1-1; 7 bases are shared with TRBD1. The CDR3 extends over 15 amino acids. Losses at the gene ends were 5 bases for V and 1 base for J; bases not matched to a gene: 7. Germline lookup yields CDR1 LNHDA and CDR2 SQIVND (reference sequence). Here the CDR3 DNA reads TGTGCCAGTAGTGCCGACAGGGTTCCGAACACTGAAGCTTTCTTT. It is translated as CASSADRVPNTEAFF.

This clone was seen only once. This chain links TRBV5-1 with TRBJ2-1; 8 bases are a match to TRBD2. This CDR3 spans 18 amino acids. J was trimmed by 0 bases and V by 3 bases; bases with no gene match: 11. Germline V gene sequence: CDR1 SGHRS, CDR2 YFSETQ. CDR3 nucleotide sequence: TGCGCCAGCAGCTCCCAGCCATCTACTAGCGGCTCCTACAATGAGCAGTTCTTC. It encodes CASSSQPSTSGSYNEQFF.

The genes are TRBV7-9 and TRBJ1-1; 9 bases are a match to TRBD1. The CDR3 has 14 amino acids. CDR1 and CDR2 from the germline V gene are SEHNR and FQNEAQ (reference sequence). After removal of 7 bases from V and 4 bases from J, the junction contained 7 bases not matched to a gene. The CDR3 protein is CASNPGQGGTEAFF. The CDR3, as DNA: TGTGCCAGCAACCCGGGACAGGGAGGCACTGAAGCTTTCTTT.

The gene calls are TRBV10-3 and TRBJ2-7; 8 positions match TRBD1. The CDR3 spans 13 residues. The germline CDR1 and CDR2 sequences are ENHRY and SYGVKD. The V and J ends lost 1 base and 5 bases, in that order; junction bases with no gene match: 1. The CDR3 region has the DNA TGTGCCATCAGTGAGTTGGGACAGGACGAGCAGTACTTC. Amino acid sequence: CAISELGQDEQYF.

The chain is built from TRBV7-3 and TRBJ2-5; D gene uncertain. There are 12 residues in the CDR3. V gave up 1 base and J gave up 5 bases, with 5 bases separating them. Germline loops: CDR1 SGHTA, CDR2 FQGTGA. The CDR3 spells CASSLMSETQYF. CDR3 coding DNA: TGTGCCAGCAGCTTAATGTCGGAGACCCAGTACTTC.